Below are 2 T cell receptor beta chains sequenced from a single sample in a study of T cell responses to AZD1222 COVID-19 vaccine. The protocol was immunoSEQ multiplex PCR, while the TCRdb copy is restricted to in-frame clones and leaves out a portion. The sample lists around 110,000 clones, 75% to 90% occurring once. The sample in question was peripheral blood, obtained on day 0 of AZD1222 vaccination. The source of these receptors is an adult in good health.

The chain joins TRBV7-2 to TRBJ2-1, with D perhaps matching TRBD1 or TRBD2 (5 bases each). Trimming shortened V by 6 bases and J by 4 bases, and 13 bases separated the two germline ends. There are 14 residues in the CDR3. Germline-derived CDR1 and CDR2 are SGHTA and FQGNSA. DNA for the CDR3: TGTGCCAGCAGGCCACCGGGACGTTACAATGAGCAGTTCTTC. Protein sequence: CASRPPGRYNEQFF.

This chain joins TRBV7-3 and TRBJ2-1; a possible D gene is TRBD1 (6 bases). V lost 0 bases, J lost 10 bases, and 13 bases lay in between. This CDR3 is 14 amino acids long. CDR1 and CDR2 (germline): SGHTA, FQGTGA. CDR3 DNA: TGTGCCAGCAGCTTAACGATGGGGGCAGGCGAGCAGTTCTTC. Its translation is CASSLTMGAGEQFF.